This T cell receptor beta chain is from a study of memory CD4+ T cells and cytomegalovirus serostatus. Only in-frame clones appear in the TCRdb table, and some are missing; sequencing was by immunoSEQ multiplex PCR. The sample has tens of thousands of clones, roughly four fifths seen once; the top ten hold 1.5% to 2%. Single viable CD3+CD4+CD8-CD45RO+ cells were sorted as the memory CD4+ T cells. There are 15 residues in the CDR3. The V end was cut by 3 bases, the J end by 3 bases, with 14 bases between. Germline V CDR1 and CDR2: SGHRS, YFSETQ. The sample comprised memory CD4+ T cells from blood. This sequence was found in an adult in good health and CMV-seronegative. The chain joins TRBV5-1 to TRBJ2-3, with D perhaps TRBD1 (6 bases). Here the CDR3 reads CASSSQGWPTDTQYF. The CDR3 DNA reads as TGCGCCAGCAGCTCACAGGGATGGCCAACAGATACGCAGTATTTT.